Below, 30 T cell receptor beta chains from the same sample are listed, as sequenced in a study of CD8+CD57+ T cells in acquired aplastic anemia. For CDR3 and TCR beta VDJ profiling, genomic DNA was the template used. MiXCR, run by TCRdb on the reads, gives a single entry per CDR3 protein. The sample lists about 190,000 distinct CDR3 sequences; around 50% were seen once. The sequenced sample was sorted CD4+, CD8+, or CD8+CD57+ T cells (not recorded which) from PBMCs. These receptors came from a human donor in good health, serving as a control.

In this sample, this clonotype turned up many times. This chain uses TRBV24-1 with TRBJ1-1; 7 positions match TRBD1. J lost 1 base, V lost 5 bases, and 3 bases had no gene match. The CDR3 totals 14 residues. The germline V gene encodes CDR1 KGHDR and CDR2 SFDVKD. This CDR3 is CATSGGDRNTEAFF. CDR3 DNA: TGTGCCACCAGTGGCGGGGACAGGAACACTGAAGCTTTCTTT.

This clonotype has a single count. This rearrangement joins TRBV14 to TRBJ1-1; weak D call: TRBD1 (5 bases). Germline CDR1 and CDR2: SGHDN and FVKESK. The CDR3 loop spans 16 amino acids. The V and J ends lost 2 bases and 0 bases respectively, with 13 bases between them. The CDR3, as DNA: TGTGCCAGCAGCCAATTGGGCCAGGGTTTGAACACTGAAGCTTTCTTT. It codes for CASSQLGQGLNTEAFF.

The V gene is TRBV29-1, the J gene TRBJ2-7; 7 bases fit TRBD1. V lost 4 bases, J lost 2 bases, and 8 bases stayed unmatched. CDR1 is SQVTM, CDR2 ANQGSEA, per germline. CDR3 size: 14 residues. The CDR3 DNA reads as TGCAGCGTTGTCGAGGACAGGATCCCCTACGAGCAGTACTTC. Translating gives CSVVEDRIPYEQYF.

In this sample, this clonotype turned up a few times. Since a much larger clone is just one base distant, this may be a read error. V gene TRBV10-3 combines with J gene TRBJ2-7, with TRBD1 matching over 8 bases. Per germline, CDR1 ENHRY and CDR2 SYGVKD. This CDR3 spans 14 amino acids. With 7 bases clipped from V and 5 bases from J, the junction kept 10 bases outside the gene matches. For the CDR3, the DNA is TGTGCCATCACCCGGGCAGGGGGCAGGAACGAGCAGTACTTC. Protein sequence: CAITRAGGRNEQYF.

There are many counts of this clonotype. The DNA for the CDR3 is TGTGCCAGCAGCTTAGCAGCTATGGGCACAGGGCAGTACTTC. It specifies CASSLAAMGTGQYF. The V and J genes are TRBV11-1 and TRBJ2-7, with D perhaps matching TRBD1 (5 bases). Germline assignment: CDR1 SGHAT and CDR2 FQDESV (reference sequence). Trimming pared 0 bases from V and 9 bases from J, leaving 15 bases between. This CDR3 comprises 14 residues.

In its sample, this clonotype was seen many times. The gene calls are TRBV7-2 and TRBJ2-3; 11 nucleotides align to TRBD1. The ends lost 4 bases at V and 4 bases at J; junction bases unmatched: 4. There are 15 residues in the CDR3. The V gene's germline CDR1 is SGHTA and CDR2 FQGNSA. The CDR3 coding sequence is TGTGCCAGCAGCTCCGGGACAGGGGGATCAGATACGCAGTATTTT. Amino acids: CASSSGTGGSDTQYF.

The chain joins TRBV19 to TRBJ2-7; maybe TRBD1 (5 bases). The germline CDR1 and CDR2 sequences are LNHDA and SQIVND (reference sequence). This CDR3 spans 14 amino acids. V gave up 3 bases and J gave up 2 bases, with 11 bases separating them. CDR3 DNA sequence: TGTGCCAGTAGTATTCGGCGACAGACCTACGAGCAGTACTTC. It specifies CASSIRRQTYEQYF.

The CDR3: CSGSGYNEQFF. Here the CDR3 DNA reads TGCAGTGGTAGCGGCTACAATGAGCAGTTCTTC. The chain couples TRBV20-1 to TRBJ2-1, with D perhaps matching TRBD2 (6 bases). There are 11 residues in the CDR3. Germline CDR1 is DFQATT and CDR2 is SNEGSKA (reference sequence). The germline V and J ends were trimmed by 7 bases and 3 bases, with 7 bases remaining between them.

The rearrangement uses TRBV7-2 and TRBJ2-7; 10 nucleotides match TRBD2. CDR1 and CDR2 from the germline V gene are SGHTA and FQGNSA. Trimming cost V 5 bases and J 3 bases; bases outside gene matches: 10. The CDR3 loop spans 16 amino acids. CDR3 DNA sequence: TGTGCCAGCAGCCCCCTCCTAGCGGGGGTGGGCTACGAGCAGTACTTC. Translated, it gives CASSPLLAGVGYEQYF.

The genes are TRBV30 and TRBJ1-1; D not resolved. V shed 0 bases and J shed 5 bases, with 7 bases lying between them. The CDR3 is 12 residues long. From germline, CDR1 is GTSNPN and CDR2 SVGIG (reference sequence). The CDR3 loop is CAWSVPGTEAFF. Written as DNA, the CDR3 is TGTGCCTGGAGTGTCCCTGGAACTGAAGCTTTCTTT.

This clonotype was seen many times. This chain connects TRBV25-1 to TRBJ2-5; D uncertain. Trimming cost V 2 bases and J 1 base, with 8 bases left between them. The CDR3 is made up of 14 amino acids. Germline CDR1 MGHDK, CDR2 SYGVNS. Written as DNA, the CDR3 is TGTGCCAGCAGTGAAAAATTCGCCCAAGAGACCCAGTACTTC. Translated: CASSEKFAQETQYF.

As to this clonotype: Possible read error: a much larger clone is one base away. The rearrangement links TRBV5-8 to TRBJ2-1, with 10 positions matching TRBD2. The CDR3 is made up of 16 amino acids. Germline V lookup: CDR1 SGHTS, CDR2 YDEGEE. The V gene end was trimmed by 3 bases and the J gene end by 8 bases; junction bases not matched to a gene: 11. The chain's CDR3 is CASSWRKREGNYEQFF. CDR3 in DNA: TGTGCCAGCAGCTGGCGAAAGCGGGAGGGTAACTATGAGCAGTTCTTC.

The sample holds many counts of this clonotype. CDR3 amino acids: CAWSYRDRAGSPLHF. CDR3 bases: TGTGCCTGGAGTTACCGGGACAGGGCTGGTTCACCCCTCCACTTT. The V and J genes are TRBV30 and TRBJ1-6; 9 bases match TRBD1. The CDR3 runs 15 residues. The V and J ends lost 2 bases and 9 bases, in that order; junction bases with no gene match: 8. CDR1 and CDR2 from the germline V gene are GTSNPN and SVGIG (reference sequence).

V is TRBV2 and J is TRBJ1-4, with a weak D call TRBD1 (6 bases). Deletions cut 6 bases from V and 7 bases from J, with 18 bases between. CDR3 length: 15 amino acids. Germline CDR1 and CDR2: SNHLY and FYNNEI. DNA for the CDR3: TGTGCCAGCAGGGCCAGGAGATGGGGGCGTGAAAAACTGTTTTTT. Protein sequence: CASRARRWGREKLFF.

V usage is TRBV6-6 and J usage is TRBJ2-7, with 10 bases identical to TRBD1. Trimming cost V 2 bases and J 5 bases; bases outside gene matches: 9. This CDR3 has 16 amino acids. Germline-derived CDR1 and CDR2 are MNHNY and SVGAGI (reference sequence). The DNA of the CDR3 is TGTGCCAGCAGTTACACCCCGACAGGGGGCGTGGACGAGCAGTACTTC. Translation: CASSYTPTGGVDEQYF.

The chain couples TRBV7-2 to TRBJ1-2; TRBD1 matches at 8 bases. There are 14 residues in the CDR3. J lost 8 bases, V lost 1 base, and 6 bases had no gene match. Germline values: CDR1 SGHTA, CDR2 FQGNSA. This CDR3 is CASSLGRTGSGYTF. The CDR3 DNA reads as TGTGCCAGCAGCTTAGGAAGGACAGGGTCCGGCTACACCTTC. Drawing the rest from reference TRBV7-2 and TRBJ1-2, the complete variable domain is GAGVSQSPSNKVTEKGKDVELRCDPISGHTALYWYRQSLGQGLEFLIYFQGNSAPDKSGLPSDRFSAERTGGSVSTLTIQRTQQEDSAVYLCASSLGRTGSGYTFGSGTRLTVV.

The chain uses TRBV5-6 and TRBJ1-5; 8 bases match TRBD1. There are 13 residues in the CDR3. Per germline, CDR1 SGHDT and CDR2 YYEEEE. The V and J ends lost 4 bases and 8 bases, in that order; junction bases with no gene match: 5. The CDR3 loop reads CASSPDRGEPQHF. The CDR3 nucleotides are TGTGCCAGCAGCCCTGACAGGGGAGAGCCCCAGCATTTT.

This clonotype was seen a handful of times. The gene calls are TRBV24-1 and TRBJ2-7, with 11 bases lining up with TRBD1. From germline, CDR1 is KGHDR and CDR2 SFDVKD. CDR3 length equals 14 residues. Trimming at V came to 9 bases and at J to 3 bases, leaving 6 bases not matched to a gene. CDR3 sequence: CATGTGTGGYEQYF. In DNA, the CDR3 is TGTGCCACCGGAACCGGGACAGGGGGCTACGAGCAGTACTTC.

V is TRBV2 and J is TRBJ1-5, with a tentative D call TRBD1 (5 bases). This CDR3 is built from 17 residues. V dropped 6 bases and J dropped 2 bases, with 20 bases sitting between them. From germline, CDR1 is SNHLY and CDR2 FYNNEI. CDR3 in amino acids: CASSQAFSGGGNQPQHF. In DNA, the CDR3 is TGTGCCAGCAGCCAAGCATTCTCCGGGGGAGGCAATCAGCCCCAGCATTTT.

A note on this clonotype: This may come from a read error, since a much larger clone is one base off. It is unclear where the CDR3 begins or ends on the DNA, so no DNA is shown, and the CDR3 is as TCRdb lists it. This chain connects TRBV6-2 or TRBV6-3 to TRBJ1-1; TRBD1 reflects the table's D call only, with no check against the DNA. Germline V gene sequence: CDR1 MNHEY, CDR2 SVGEGT. Ends included, the CDR3 has 12 residues. The CDR3 here is CASSTSVPGAFF.

Many counts were recorded for this clonotype. This chain joins TRBV30 and TRBJ1-1; 9 positions match TRBD1. Germline CDR1 and CDR2: GTSNPN and SVGIG (reference sequence). CDR3 size: 12 residues. V lost 2 bases, J lost 11 bases, and 6 bases stayed unmatched. CDR3 sequence: CAWSRDRAGAFF. As DNA, the CDR3 is TGTGCCTGGAGTCGGGACAGGGCTGGGGCTTTCTTT.

The chain has TRBV9 and TRBJ1-2; 9 bases match TRBD1. V shed 4 bases, J shed 3 bases, and the junction held 4 bases outside the gene matches. This CDR3 comprises 14 residues. In germline, CDR1 is SGDLS, CDR2 YYNGEE. This chain's CDR3 is CASSRGQGYYGYTF. CDR3 DNA: TGTGCCAGCAGCAGGGGACAGGGTTACTATGGCTACACCTTC.

This clonotype was recorded many times. The CDR3 nucleotides are TGTGCCAGCAGCCAAGGGAGCGGGGGGGCGTCCGGGGAGCTGTTTTTT. Translating it yields CASSQGSGGASGELFF. The chain employs TRBV4-2 and TRBJ2-2; 10 bases agree with TRBD2. Germline V gene sequence: CDR1 LGHNA, CDR2 YNFKEQ. J gave up 6 bases and V 1 base, and 5 bases lay outside the gene matches. This CDR3 region has 16 residues.

The J gene is TRBJ2-5, the V gene TRBV15; D might be TRBD1 (5 bases). CDR3 size: 14 residues. The V end lost 4 bases, the J end lost 1 base, and 10 bases lay between the germline ends. Germline V gene data show CDR1 as LNHNV and CDR2 as YYDKDF (reference sequence). The CDR3 sequence is CATSIVGPQETQYF. The CDR3 nucleotides are TGTGCCACCAGCATCGTGGGGCCCCAAGAGACCCAGTACTTC.

V and J are TRBV2 and TRBJ1-1, with TRBD1 as a possible D gene (5 bases). CDR3 length: 12 residues. The V gene lost 8 bases and the J gene lost 5 bases, with 12 bases spanning the gap. From germline, CDR1 is SNHLY and CDR2 FYNNEI. CDR3 amino acids: CASGGEFTEAFF. In nucleotides, the CDR3 is TGTGCCAGCGGGGGGGAGTTTACTGAAGCTTTCTTT.

CDR3 nucleotides: TGTGCCAGCAGTAGGAAGGGTGAGCAGTACTTC. Translated: CASSRKGEQYF. V and J are TRBV9 and TRBJ2-7; D is undetermined. The V gene's germline CDR1 is SGDLS and CDR2 YYNGEE. The length of the CDR3 is 11 residues. The germline V and J ends were trimmed by 5 bases and 7 bases, with 10 bases remaining between them. Drawing the rest from reference TRBV9 and TRBJ2-7, the complete variable domain is DSGVTQTPKHLITATGQRVTLRCSPRSGDLSVYWYQQSLDQGLQFLIQYYNGEERAKGNILERFSAQQFPDLHSELNLSSLELGDSALYFCASSRKGEQYFGPGTRLTVT.

As for this clonotype: A junction boundary mismatches the germline segment, possibly from a read error. The chain combines TRBV6-2 or TRBV6-3 with TRBJ2-2; perhaps TRBD2 as D (5 bases). The CDR3 has 18 amino acids. Looked up from germline, CDR1 is MNHEY and CDR2 is SVGEGT. Written as DNA, the CDR3 is TGTGCCAGCAGTTACTCTCGGACCCCGGGGTTGAACACCGGGGAGCTGCTTTTT. It specifies CASSYSRTPGLNTGELLF.

The chain links TRBV7-2 to TRBJ1-2, with 7 bases aligning to TRBD1. The CDR3 length is 14 residues. V dropped 5 bases and J dropped 5; count of bases not matched to a gene: 8. CDR1 SGHTA and CDR2 FQGNSA come from the germline V gene. CDR3 region: CASSPTGEKYGYTF. DNA of the CDR3: TGTGCCAGCAGCCCTACAGGGGAGAAGTATGGCTACACCTTC.

Comment on this clonotype: One junction end does not reproduce the germline sequence, and a read error may be involved. The chain combines TRBV10-3 with TRBJ2-3, with 9 bases aligning to TRBD1. Germline CDR1 reads ENHRY; CDR2 reads SYGVKD. The CDR3 sequence is 16 residues long. CDR3 nucleotide sequence: TGTGCCATCAGTGCCGGGACAGGGCGGGTTGGAGATACGCAGCACTTT. It yields the protein CAISAGTGRVGDTQHF.

J is TRBJ2-7 and V is TRBV20-1, with TRBD2 matching over 9 bases. Germline V lookup: CDR1 DFQATT, CDR2 SNEGSKA (reference sequence). This CDR3 has 13 residues. The V and J ends lost 5 bases and 3 bases, in that order; junction bases with no gene match: 5. The CDR3 spells CSASGLARYEQYF. In DNA form, the CDR3 reads TGCAGTGCTTCCGGACTAGCGCGCTACGAGCAGTACTTC.